This T cell receptor beta chain is drawn from a study of radiotherapy plus CTLA-4 blockade in lung cancer. Looking at the study overall: Among all patients, 18% showed objective responses, while roughly 28% had disease control. Study-wide results and caveats: Early blood T cell clone dynamics, with interferon-beta, were reported to best predict response. TCR clones originating in tumors grew in number in blood after radiotherapy plus ipilimumab.

As regards this clone: Its antigen is not known.

V dropped 2 bases and J dropped 3 bases, with 11 bases sitting between them. Germline V gene lookup returns CDR1 MNHEY and CDR2 SVGAGI. This CDR3 is built from 14 residues. Profiled with immunoSEQ multiplex PCR; TCRdb holds only in-frame clones, not every one. Of over 75,000 clones in the sample, around four fifths were seen once. The chain is built from TRBV6-5 and TRBJ2-7; perhaps TRBD1 as D (6 bases). This receptor was identified in a human donor with non-small cell lung cancer who had stable disease on radiotherapy plus ipilimumab. Material: peripheral blood, obtained from a patient treated with radiotherapy plus ipilimumab. The CDR3 DNA reads as TGTGCCAGCAGTTACGTAGGCAGGGGCTACGAGCAGTACTTC. Protein product: CASSYVGRGYEQYF.